This T cell receptor beta chain was recorded in a study of blood T cell repertoires in COVID-19. Study-wide context: Donors in the United States, Italy and Spain gave samples during acute or convalescent COVID-19. PBMCs, B-cell-depleted T cells, or T cells were the source of the cDNA or gDNA that made up the material.

Authors' processing steps: Using reference gene primer amplification, nucleated cell counts were estimated. TCRdb's table, derived via immunoSEQ multiplex PCR, lists solely in-frame clones and lacks some. V, J and clone size are taken as reported in that table, and D and trimming were inferred from the DNA itself. Here the sample spans tens of thousands of clones, around 88% being singletons. Germline CDR1 MDHEN, CDR2 SYDVKM. The CDR3 consists of 13 residues. Trimming took 6 bases from V and 8 from J; bases not matched to a gene: 7. The chain uses TRBV28 and TRBJ2-1; 7 nucleotides line up with TRBD2. The sequence was obtained from an older woman with acute or convalescent COVID-19. The source material was peripheral blood. The CDR3: CASRPVTSYEQFF. The DNA of the CDR3 is TGTGCCAGCAGACCTGTGACTAGCTATGAGCAGTTCTTC.